This TCR beta chain was captured in a study of T cells after yellow fever vaccination. Study-wide points: Post-booster samples contained most primary-vaccination clones (around 96% CD4, about 90% CD8).

The germline gives CDR1 LNHDA, CDR2 SQIVND (reference sequence). The CDR3 extends over 14 amino acids. Germline trimming cut 4 bases from V and 4 bases from J; bases unmatched to any gene: 6. One entry per CDR3 protein results from TCRdb running MiXCR on the 5' RACE reads. The table lists 100,000 or so distinct CDR3 sequences, about 8.4% of them singletons. The clonotype comes from a man aged 18 to 29 who received the YFV17D yellow fever vaccine. The specimen was CD8+ T cells not binding an NS4B(214-222) dextramer, sorted from PBMCs, collected around 15 days after the first yellow fever vaccination. The genes are TRBV19 and TRBJ2-7; 8 positions match TRBD1. CDR3 in amino acids: CASSTGTGIYEQYF. In DNA form, the CDR3 reads TGTGCCAGTAGTACCGGGACAGGTATTTACGAGCAGTACTTC.